Detailed here is one TCR beta chain. Its antigen remains unidentified. The sample is drawn from a study of T-cell memory formation after mild COVID-19. At the level of the study: TCR clusters mostly belonged to single donors.

Trimming pared 7 bases from V and 4 bases from J, leaving 12 bases between. The CDR3 loop spans 14 amino acids. CDR1 and CDR2 (germline): SGHKS, YYEKEE (reference sequence). TCRdb ran MiXCR on the 5' RACE reads and lists one entry per CDR3 protein. The sample comprises around 300,000 distinct CDR3 sequences, 12% to 15% of which are singletons, and 22% rests with the top ten. Study observations and caveats: Mainly in CM and EM were contracting CD4+ clones; CD8+ were in EMRA. A second wave expanding day 15 to 37 was CD4+-biased; contracting clones were balanced. Pre-infection memory held some responding clones, suggesting pre-existing cross-reactive T cells responded.

This TCR was recovered from a man aged 18 to 30 who had mild COVID-19 (a few samples of this study predate the infection). Cell type and time point are not known. The sequenced sample was PBMCs or a T cell subset sorted from them (not recorded which). V usage is TRBV5-5 and J usage is TRBJ2-6, with D perhaps TRBD2 (6 bases). The CDR3, as DNA: TGTGCCAGCTCGCGGGGCGGAGGGGCCAACGTCCTGACTTTC. Its protein is CASSRGGGANVLTF.